Following are 16 T cell receptor beta chains from one sample sequenced in a study of OX40 agonist ivuxolimab in advanced cancers. Sequenced by immunoSEQ multiplex PCR; TCRdb stores in-frame clones only, minus some. The table has tens of thousands of clones, approximately 86% seen once; the top ten hold roughly 15%. Sequencing used CD4+ or CD8+ T cells sorted from blood, obtained in a trial of the OX40 agonist ivuxolimab. These receptors were obtained from an adult with an advanced solid tumor such as melanoma, head and neck, liver or kidney cancer.

The chain combines TRBV4-2 with TRBJ2-7; no clear D. From germline, CDR1 is LGHNA and CDR2 YNFKEQ. With 5 bases removed from V and 2 bases from J, the gap between germline ends came to 19 bases. The length of the CDR3 is 16 residues. This chain's CDR3 is CASSFGGNGETYEQYF. The CDR3 nucleotides read TGTGCCAGCAGCTTCGGCGGAAACGGCGAGACCTACGAGCAGTACTTC.

The chain couples TRBV18 to TRBJ2-3, with 10 positions matching TRBD2. Germline V lookup: CDR1 KGHSH, CDR2 LQKENI. CDR3 length equals 14 residues. Trimming cost V 6 bases and J 2 bases; bases outside gene matches: 2. The CDR3 nucleotides are TGTGCCAGCTCCGGGACTAGCGACACAGATACGCAGTATTTT. Amino acids: CASSGTSDTDTQYF.

This chain connects TRBV5-1 to TRBJ2-7; 10 bases line up with TRBD1. From germline, CDR1 is SGHRS and CDR2 YFSETQ. J gave up 4 bases and V 3 bases, and 7 bases lay outside the gene matches. The CDR3 sequence is 15 residues long. The CDR3: CASSWTGQGTYEQYF. As DNA, the CDR3 is TGCGCCAGCAGCTGGACGGGACAGGGGACGTACGAGCAGTACTTC.

The CDR3 protein is CASSSTPATNEKLFF. CDR3 coding DNA: TGTGCCAGCAGTTCGACACCAGCAACTAATGAAAAACTGTTTTTT. V is TRBV27 and J is TRBJ1-4, with D unresolved. The CDR3 runs to 15 residues. Germline V lookup: CDR1 MNHEY, CDR2 SMNVEV (reference sequence). Trimming left V 4 bases short and J 0 bases short, with 9 bases between.

This sequence joins TRBV4-1 and TRBJ1-3; D is uncertain. V was pared by 6 bases and J by 0 bases, with 15 bases between. Per the germline V gene, CDR1 is MGHRA and CDR2 is YSYEKL. This CDR3 spans 16 amino acids. This CDR3 reads CASSAYGLVSGNTIYF. The CDR3 bases are TGCGCCAGCAGTGCCTACGGGCTGGTCTCTGGAAACACCATATATTTT.

The chain recombines TRBV5-1 with TRBJ1-4, with no clear D. V was shortened by 4 bases and J by 8 bases, with 24 bases between the two germline ends. Germline loops: CDR1 SGHRS, CDR2 YFSETQ. This CDR3 comprises 17 residues. Here the CDR3 DNA reads TGCGCCAGCAGCCCCTCAGGTCAGTGGGAACTTGGAGAAAAACTGTTTTTT. This encodes CASSPSGQWELGEKLFF.

This clone was recorded a few times. The rearrangement joins TRBV10-2 to TRBJ2-1; D may be TRBD1 (5 bases). CDR1 and CDR2 (germline): WSHSY, SAAADI. The CDR3 is made up of 13 amino acids. V lost 4 bases and J 4 bases, leaving 8 bases between the germline ends. The CDR3 region has the DNA TGCGCCAGCAGTGTCCAGGGTTACAATGAGCAGTTCTTC. Its translation is CASSVQGYNEQFF.

The chain joins TRBV15 to TRBJ2-3; 11 positions agree with TRBD1. Germline CDR1 is LNHNV and CDR2 is YYDKDF (reference sequence). CDR3 length: 16 residues. V gave up 0 bases and J gave up 5 bases; unmatched junction bases: 4. CDR3 DNA sequence: TGTGCCACCAGCAGAGATGGGACAGGGGGAATAGATACGCAGTATTTT. Amino acids: CATSRDGTGGIDTQYF.

The genes are TRBV15 and TRBJ1-1; possibly TRBD1 for D (6 bases). Germline CDR1 and CDR2: LNHNV and YYDKDF (reference sequence). V lost 1 base, J lost 4 bases, and 19 bases lay in between. The CDR3 has 17 amino acids. The CDR3: CATSRGGGRGGGTEAFF. DNA for the CDR3: TGTGCCACCAGCAGAGGAGGGGGACGAGGAGGAGGCACTGAAGCTTTCTTT.

The chain links TRBV5-1 to TRBJ2-2; 7 bases line up with TRBD2. J lost 3 bases, V lost 4 bases, and 9 bases had no gene match. The germline V gene encodes CDR1 SGHRS and CDR2 YFSETQ. CDR3 length: 16 residues. The DNA for the CDR3 is TGCGCCAGCAGCCCAAGCGGGAATTGGGACACCGGGGAGCTGTTTTTT. It specifies CASSPSGNWDTGELFF.

The chain is built from TRBV5-1 and TRBJ2-6; D possibly corresponds to TRBD2 (5 bases). V lost 4 bases and J 0 bases, leaving 8 bases between the germline ends. Germline V gene lookup returns CDR1 SGHRS and CDR2 YFSETQ. The CDR3 length is 15 residues. CDR3 coding DNA: TGCGCCAGCAGCCACGGGAACTCTGGGGCCAACGTCCTGACTTTC. As protein: CASSHGNSGANVLTF.

This clone was detected only once. The chain uses TRBV6-1 and TRBJ2-3, with TRBD1 matching over 8 bases. CDR1 and CDR2 (germline): MNHNS, SASEGT. The CDR3 consists of 14 residues. V dropped 5 bases and J dropped 4; count of bases not matched to a gene: 5. The CDR3 coding sequence is TGTGCCAGCAGTTCCGACAGGGGTGCAGATACGCAGTATTTT. Its protein is CASSSDRGADTQYF.

About this clone itself: Other DNA sequences in the same sample also yield this CDR3. The chain combines TRBV19 with TRBJ2-7, with 11 nucleotides matching TRBD1. CDR3 size: 15 residues. Germline V gene sequence: CDR1 LNHDA, CDR2 SQIVND (reference sequence). V gave up 6 bases and J gave up 1 base; unmatched junction bases: 5. The CDR3 loop reads CASSPGTGGSYEQYF. In nucleotides, the CDR3 is TGTGCCAGTAGCCCCGGGACAGGGGGATCCTACGAGCAGTACTTC.

This clone was observed a handful of times. This chain joins TRBV6-5 and TRBJ1-3; D ambiguous. The CDR3 consists of 14 residues. Germline V gene data show CDR1 as MNHEY and CDR2 as SVGAGI. V lost 5 bases, J lost 2 bases, and 10 bases lay in between. In DNA form, the CDR3 reads TGTGCCAGCAGTCCCCCCCCGGCTGGAAACACCATATATTTT. As protein: CASSPPPAGNTIYF.

The V and J genes are TRBV19 and TRBJ2-1; 7 nucleotides line up with TRBD2. Germline values: CDR1 LNHDA, CDR2 SQIVND (reference sequence). With 5 bases clipped from V and 2 bases from J, the junction kept 15 bases outside the gene matches. The CDR3 is 18 residues long. CDR3 in amino acids: CASSSHPGASGAYNEQFF. The CDR3 DNA is TGTGCCAGTAGTTCACACCCCGGGGCTAGCGGAGCCTACAATGAGCAGTTCTTC.

V and J are TRBV2 and TRBJ1-3; TRBD1 agrees at 9 bases. Germline CDR1 reads SNHLY; CDR2 reads FYNNEI. This CDR3 region has 16 residues. Trimming took 5 bases from V and 5 from J; bases not matched to a gene: 10. Here the CDR3 reads CASSLPGQGLRNTIYF. Written as DNA, the CDR3 is TGTGCCAGCAGTTTGCCGGGACAGGGTTTACGAAACACCATATATTTT.